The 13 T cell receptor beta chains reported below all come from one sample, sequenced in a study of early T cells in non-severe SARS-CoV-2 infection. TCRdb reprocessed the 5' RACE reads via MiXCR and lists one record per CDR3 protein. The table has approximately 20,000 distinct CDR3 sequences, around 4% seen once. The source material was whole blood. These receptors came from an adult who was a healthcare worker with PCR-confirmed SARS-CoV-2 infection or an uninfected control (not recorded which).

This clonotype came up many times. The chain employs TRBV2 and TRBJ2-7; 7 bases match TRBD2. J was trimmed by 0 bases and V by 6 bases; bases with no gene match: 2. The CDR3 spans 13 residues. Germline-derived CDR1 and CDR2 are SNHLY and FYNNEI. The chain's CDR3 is CASRGGSSYEQYF. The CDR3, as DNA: TGTGCCAGCAGGGGGGGGAGCTCCTACGAGCAGTACTTC.

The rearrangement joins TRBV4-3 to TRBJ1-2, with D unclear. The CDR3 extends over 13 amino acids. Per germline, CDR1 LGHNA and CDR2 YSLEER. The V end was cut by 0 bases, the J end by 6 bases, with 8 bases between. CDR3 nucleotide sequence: TGCGCCAGCAGCCAAGATCGGGGTGATGGCTACACCTTC. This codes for CASSQDRGDGYTF.

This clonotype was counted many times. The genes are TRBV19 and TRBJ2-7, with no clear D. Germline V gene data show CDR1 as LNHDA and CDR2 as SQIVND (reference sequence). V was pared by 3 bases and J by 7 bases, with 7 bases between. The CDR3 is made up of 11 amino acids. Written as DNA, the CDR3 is TGTGCCAGTAGTATTGGGTCGGAGCAGTACTTC. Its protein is CASSIGSEQYF.

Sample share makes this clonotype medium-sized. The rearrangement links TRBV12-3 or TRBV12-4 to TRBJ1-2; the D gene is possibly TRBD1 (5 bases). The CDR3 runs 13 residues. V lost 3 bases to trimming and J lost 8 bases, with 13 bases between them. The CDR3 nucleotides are TGTGCCAGCAGTTTCGGGGGAGCAGAGGGCTACACCTTC. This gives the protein CASSFGGAEGYTF.

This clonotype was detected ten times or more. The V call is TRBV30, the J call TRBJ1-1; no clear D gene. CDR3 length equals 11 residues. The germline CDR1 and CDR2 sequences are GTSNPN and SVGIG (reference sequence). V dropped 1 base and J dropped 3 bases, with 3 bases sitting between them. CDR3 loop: CAWSDDTEAFF. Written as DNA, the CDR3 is TGTGCCTGGAGTGACGACACTGAAGCTTTCTTT.

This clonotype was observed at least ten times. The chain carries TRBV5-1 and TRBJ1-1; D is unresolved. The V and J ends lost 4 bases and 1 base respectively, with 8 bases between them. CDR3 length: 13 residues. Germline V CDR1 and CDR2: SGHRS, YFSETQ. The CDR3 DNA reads TGCGCCAGCAGCCCCCGTCCGAACACTGAAGCTTTCTTT. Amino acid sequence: CASSPRPNTEAFF.

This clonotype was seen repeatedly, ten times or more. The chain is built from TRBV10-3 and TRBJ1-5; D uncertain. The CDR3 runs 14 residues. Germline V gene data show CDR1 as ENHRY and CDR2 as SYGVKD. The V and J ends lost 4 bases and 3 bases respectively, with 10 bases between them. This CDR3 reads CAISVGLANQPQHF. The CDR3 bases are TGTGCCATCAGTGTAGGTCTCGCCAATCAGCCCCAGCATTTT.

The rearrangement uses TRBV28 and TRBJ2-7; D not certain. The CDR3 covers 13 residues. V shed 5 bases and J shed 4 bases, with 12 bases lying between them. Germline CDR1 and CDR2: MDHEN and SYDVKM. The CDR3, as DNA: TGTGCCAGCAGTCCGGACGCGGAATACGAGCAGTACTTC. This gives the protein CASSPDAEYEQYF.

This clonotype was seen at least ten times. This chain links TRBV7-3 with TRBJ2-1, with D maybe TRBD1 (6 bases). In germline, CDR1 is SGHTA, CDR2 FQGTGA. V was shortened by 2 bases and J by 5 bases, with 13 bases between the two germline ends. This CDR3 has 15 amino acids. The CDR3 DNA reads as TGTGCCAGCAGCTTATCCCTGGGGGCTAACAATGAGCAGTTCTTC. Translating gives CASSLSLGANNEQFF.

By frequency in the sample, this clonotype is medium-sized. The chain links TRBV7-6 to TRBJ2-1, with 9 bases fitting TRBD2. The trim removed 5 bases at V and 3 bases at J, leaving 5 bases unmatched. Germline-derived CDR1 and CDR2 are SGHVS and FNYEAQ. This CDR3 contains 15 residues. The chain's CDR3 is CASSRLAEIYNEQFF. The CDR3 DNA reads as TGTGCCAGCAGCAGACTAGCGGAGATCTACAATGAGCAGTTCTTC.

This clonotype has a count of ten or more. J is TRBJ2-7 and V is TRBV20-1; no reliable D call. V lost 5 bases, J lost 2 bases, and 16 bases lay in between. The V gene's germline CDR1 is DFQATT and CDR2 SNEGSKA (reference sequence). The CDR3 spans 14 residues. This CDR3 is CSALDGSGPYEQYF. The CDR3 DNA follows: TGCAGTGCTCTTGACGGCTCTGGTCCCTACGAGCAGTACTTC.

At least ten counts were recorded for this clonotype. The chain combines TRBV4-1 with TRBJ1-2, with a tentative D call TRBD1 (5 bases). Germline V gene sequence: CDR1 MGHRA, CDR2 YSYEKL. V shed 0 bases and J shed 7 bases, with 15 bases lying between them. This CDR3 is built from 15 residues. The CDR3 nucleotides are TGCGCCAGCAGCCAAGAGGGACCGGCAGGTGGTGGCTACACCTTC. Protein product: CASSQEGPAGGGYTF.

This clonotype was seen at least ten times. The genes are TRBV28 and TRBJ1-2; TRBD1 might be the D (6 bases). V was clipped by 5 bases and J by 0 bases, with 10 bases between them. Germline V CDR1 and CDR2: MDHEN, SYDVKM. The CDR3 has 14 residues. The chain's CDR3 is CASSPGASNYGYTF. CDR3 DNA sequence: TGTGCCAGCAGTCCAGGGGCCTCTAACTATGGCTACACCTTC.